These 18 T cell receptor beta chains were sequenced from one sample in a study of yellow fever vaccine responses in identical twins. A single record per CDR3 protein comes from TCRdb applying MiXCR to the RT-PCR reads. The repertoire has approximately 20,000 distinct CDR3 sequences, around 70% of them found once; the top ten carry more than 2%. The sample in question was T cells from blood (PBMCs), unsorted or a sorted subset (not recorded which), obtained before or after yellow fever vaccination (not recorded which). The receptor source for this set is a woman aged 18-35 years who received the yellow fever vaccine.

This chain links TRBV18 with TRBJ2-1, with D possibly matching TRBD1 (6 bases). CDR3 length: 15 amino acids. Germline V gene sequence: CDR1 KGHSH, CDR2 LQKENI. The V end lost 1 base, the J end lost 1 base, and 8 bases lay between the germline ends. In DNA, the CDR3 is TGTGCCAGCTCACCACGAGACAGGTCCTACAATGAGCAGTTCTTC. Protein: CASSPRDRSYNEQFF.

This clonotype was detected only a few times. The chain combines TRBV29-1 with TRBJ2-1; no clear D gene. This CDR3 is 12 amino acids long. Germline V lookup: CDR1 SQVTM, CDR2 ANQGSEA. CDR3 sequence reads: CITKSGYNEQFF. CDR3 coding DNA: TGCATTACAAAGTCGGGCTACAATGAGCAGTTCTTC.

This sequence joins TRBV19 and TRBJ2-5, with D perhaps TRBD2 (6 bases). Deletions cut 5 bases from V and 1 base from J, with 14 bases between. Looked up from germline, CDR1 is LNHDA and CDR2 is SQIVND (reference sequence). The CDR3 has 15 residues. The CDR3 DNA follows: TGTGCCAGTAGTCAACCGGGACTCTTCCAAGAGACCCAGTACTTC. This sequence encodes CASSQPGLFQETQYF.

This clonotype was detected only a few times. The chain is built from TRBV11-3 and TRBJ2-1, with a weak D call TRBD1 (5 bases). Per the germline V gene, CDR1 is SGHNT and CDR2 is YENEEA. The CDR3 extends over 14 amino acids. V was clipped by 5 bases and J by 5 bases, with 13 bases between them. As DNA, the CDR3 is TGTGCCAGCAGCCCGTGGGGCCCAAACAATGAGCAGTTCTTC. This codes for CASSPWGPNNEQFF.

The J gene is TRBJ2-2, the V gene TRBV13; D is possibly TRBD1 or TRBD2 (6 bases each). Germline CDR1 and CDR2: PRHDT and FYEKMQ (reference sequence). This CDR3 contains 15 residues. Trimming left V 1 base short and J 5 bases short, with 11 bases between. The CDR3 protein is CASSLDREDTGELFF. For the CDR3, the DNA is TGTGCCAGCAGCTTAGACAGGGAGGATACCGGGGAGCTGTTTTTT.

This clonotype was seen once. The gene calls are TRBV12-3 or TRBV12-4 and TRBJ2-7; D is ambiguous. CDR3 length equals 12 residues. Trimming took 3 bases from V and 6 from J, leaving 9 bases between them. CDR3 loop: CASSLLGFEQYF. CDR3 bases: TGTGCCAGCAGTTTGTTGGGATTCGAGCAGTACTTC.

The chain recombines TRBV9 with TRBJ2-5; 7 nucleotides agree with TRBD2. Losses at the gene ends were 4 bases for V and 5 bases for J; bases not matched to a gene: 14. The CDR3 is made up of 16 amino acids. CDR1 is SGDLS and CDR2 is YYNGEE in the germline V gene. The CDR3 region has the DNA TGTGCCAGCAGCAAAGAGCGGGACTGGTCGCGGGAGACCCAGTACTTC. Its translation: CASSKERDWSRETQYF.

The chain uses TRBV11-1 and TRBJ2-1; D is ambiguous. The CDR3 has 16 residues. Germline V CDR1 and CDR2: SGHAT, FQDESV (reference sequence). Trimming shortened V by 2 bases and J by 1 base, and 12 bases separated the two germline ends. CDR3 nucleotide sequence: TGTGCCAGCAGCTTACTCATTTCTACTTCCTACAATGAGCAGTTCTTC. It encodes CASSLLISTSYNEQFF.

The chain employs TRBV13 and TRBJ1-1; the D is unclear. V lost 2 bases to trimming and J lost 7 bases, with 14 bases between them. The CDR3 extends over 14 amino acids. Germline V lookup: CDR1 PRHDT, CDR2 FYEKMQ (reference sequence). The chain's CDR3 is CASSLRVIKSEAFF. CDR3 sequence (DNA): TGTGCCAGCAGCTTACGTGTCATAAAGAGTGAAGCTTTCTTT.

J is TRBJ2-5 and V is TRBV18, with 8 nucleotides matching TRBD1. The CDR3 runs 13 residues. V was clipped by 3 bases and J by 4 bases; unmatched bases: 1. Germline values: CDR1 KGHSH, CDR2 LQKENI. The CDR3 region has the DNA TGTGCCAGCTCACCCGGGACAGGAGAGACCCAGTACTTC. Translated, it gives CASSPGTGETQYF.

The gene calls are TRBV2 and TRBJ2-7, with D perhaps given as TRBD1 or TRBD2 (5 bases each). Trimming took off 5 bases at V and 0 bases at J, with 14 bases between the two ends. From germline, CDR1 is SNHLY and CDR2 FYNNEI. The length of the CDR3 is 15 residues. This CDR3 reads CASSPSGGSSYEQYV. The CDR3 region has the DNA TGTGCCAGCAGTCCTTCTGGGGGATCCTCCTACGAGCAGTACGTC.

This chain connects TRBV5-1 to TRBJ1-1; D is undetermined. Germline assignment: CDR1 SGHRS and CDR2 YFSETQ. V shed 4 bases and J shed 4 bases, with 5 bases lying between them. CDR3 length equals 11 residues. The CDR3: CASSVGTEAFF. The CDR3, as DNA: TGCGCCAGCAGCGTCGGCACTGAAGCTTTCTTT.

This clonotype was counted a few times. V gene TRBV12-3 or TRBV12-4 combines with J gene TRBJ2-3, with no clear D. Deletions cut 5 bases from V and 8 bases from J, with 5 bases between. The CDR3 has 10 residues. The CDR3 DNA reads TGTGCCAGCAGTGGAGTTACGCAGTATTTT. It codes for CASSGVTQYF.

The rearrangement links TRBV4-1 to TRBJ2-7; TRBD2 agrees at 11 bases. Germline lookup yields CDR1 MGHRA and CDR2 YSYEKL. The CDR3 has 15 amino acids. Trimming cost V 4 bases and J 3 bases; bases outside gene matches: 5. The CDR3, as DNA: TGCGCCAGCAGCCTTTCTAGCGGGGGGTTCTACGAGCAGTACGTC. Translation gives CASSLSSGGFYEQYV.

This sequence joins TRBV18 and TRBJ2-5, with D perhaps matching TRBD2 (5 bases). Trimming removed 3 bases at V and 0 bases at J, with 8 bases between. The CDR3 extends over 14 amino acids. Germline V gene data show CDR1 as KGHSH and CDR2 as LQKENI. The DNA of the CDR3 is TGTGCCAGCTCACCGAGGGAGTACCAAGAGACCCAGTACTTC. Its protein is CASSPREYQETQYF.

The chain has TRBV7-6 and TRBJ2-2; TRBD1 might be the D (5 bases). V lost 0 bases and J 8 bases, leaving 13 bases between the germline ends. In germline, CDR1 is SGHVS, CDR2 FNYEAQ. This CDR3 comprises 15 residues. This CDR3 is CASSLAGHPVGELFF. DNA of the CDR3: TGTGCCAGCAGCTTAGCTGGACACCCTGTGGGGGAGCTGTTTTTT.

The DNA for the CDR3 is TGCAGTGCAGACTCTCTGGGGGATCCCTACAATGAGCAGTTCTTC. It translates to CSADSLGDPYNEQFF. This chain links TRBV20-1 with TRBJ2-1, with D perhaps TRBD1 or TRBD2 (5 bases each). V was shortened by 6 bases and J by 2 bases, with 17 bases between the two germline ends. CDR1 is DFQATT and CDR2 is SNEGSKA in the germline V gene (reference sequence). This CDR3 region has 15 residues.

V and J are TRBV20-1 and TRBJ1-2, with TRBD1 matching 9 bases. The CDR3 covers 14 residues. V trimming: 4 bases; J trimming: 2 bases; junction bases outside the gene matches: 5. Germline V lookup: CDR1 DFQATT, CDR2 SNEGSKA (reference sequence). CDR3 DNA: TGCAGTGCTACCACCGGGACAGGGAACTATGGCTACACCTTC. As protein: CSATTGTGNYGYTF.